This T cell receptor (beta chain) was profiled in a study of cytomegalovirus exposure and HLA in healthy donors. Study overall: Of fewer than 450 genotyped donors, approximately 84% clustered with self-reported Caucasian donors. Findings and caveats of the study: Several of the most significant clusters appeared linked to common viral pathogens, based on a later analysis.

This clone was counted a single time. The target antigen is unknown. In germline, CDR1 is SGHTA, CDR2 FQGNSA. The CDR3 is made up of 13 amino acids. V lost 1 base and J 8 bases, leaving 11 bases between the germline ends. The study ran its PCR with 60 Vbeta and 13 Jbeta primers. In the original workflow: There were about 88 million unique TCR beta chains by a later count, and some 10 million of them were shared. Method: immunoSEQ multiplex PCR; TCRdb's copy keeps in-frame clones and lacks some. V, J and clone size were drawn from that table, and D and trimming were deduced from the DNA. The sample shows roughly 140,000 clones, approximately 80% of them seen only once.

Sequenced input: PBMCs. V usage is TRBV7-2 and J usage is TRBJ1-2; D is perhaps TRBD1 (6 bases). This clonotype was sampled from a woman in her fifties or sixties in good health and CMV-seropositive. CDR3 nucleotides: TGTGCCAGCAGCTTAGGACAGGCGTCGGGCTACACCTTC. It codes for CASSLGQASGYTF.